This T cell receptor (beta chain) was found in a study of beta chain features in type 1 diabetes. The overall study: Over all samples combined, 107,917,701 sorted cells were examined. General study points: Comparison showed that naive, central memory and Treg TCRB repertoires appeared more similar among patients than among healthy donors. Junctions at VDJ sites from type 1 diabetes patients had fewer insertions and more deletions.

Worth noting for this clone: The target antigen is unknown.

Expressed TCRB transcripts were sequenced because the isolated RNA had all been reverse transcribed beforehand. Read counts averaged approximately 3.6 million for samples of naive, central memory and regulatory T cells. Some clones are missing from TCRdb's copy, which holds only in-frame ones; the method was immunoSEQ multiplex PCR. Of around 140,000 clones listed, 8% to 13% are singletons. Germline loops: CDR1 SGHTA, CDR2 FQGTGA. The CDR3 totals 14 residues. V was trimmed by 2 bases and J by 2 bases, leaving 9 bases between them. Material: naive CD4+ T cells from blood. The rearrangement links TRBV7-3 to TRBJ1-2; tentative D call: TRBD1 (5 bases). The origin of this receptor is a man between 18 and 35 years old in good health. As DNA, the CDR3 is TGTGCCAGCAGCTTATCGGGGGGGAACTATGGCTACACCTTC. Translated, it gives CASSLSGGNYGYTF. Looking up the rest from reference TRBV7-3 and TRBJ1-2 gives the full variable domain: GAGVSQTPSNKVTEKGKYVELRCDPISGHTALYWYRQSLGQGPEFLIYFQGTGAADDSGLPNDRFFAVRPEGSVSTLKIQRTERGDSAVYLCASSLSGGNYGYTFGSGTRLTVV.